Listed here are 14 T cell receptor beta chains from one sample, sequenced in a study of cytomegalovirus exposure and HLA in healthy donors. PCR employed 60 Vbeta and 13 Jbeta primers. The data were produced by immunoSEQ multiplex PCR, yet TCRdb's version contains in-frame clones alone and is incomplete. The sample totals about 130,000 clones. The source material was PBMCs. The receptors were gathered from a man aged 18 to 35 in good health and CMV-seronegative.

The CDR3 spells CASRGLDSYNEQFF. The CDR3, as DNA: TGTGCCAGCAGGGGACTAGACTCCTACAATGAGCAGTTCTTC. The gene calls are TRBV6-5 and TRBJ2-1, with TRBD2 matching 8 bases. Germline CDR1 reads MNHEY; CDR2 reads SVGAGI. The CDR3 spans 14 residues. J lost 0 bases, V lost 6 bases, and 1 base had no gene match.

CDR3 DNA: TGTGCCAGCGTACGGACAGACGATCCGAGGAACACTGAAGCTTTCTTT. Translating gives CASVRTDDPRNTEAFF. The chain carries TRBV25-1 and TRBJ1-1; perhaps TRBD1 as D (6 bases). Trimming took 8 bases from V and 1 from J, leaving 20 bases between them. The CDR3 runs to 16 residues. CDR1 MGHDK and CDR2 SYGVNS come from the germline V gene.

The V gene is TRBV5-1, the J gene TRBJ1-2; 7 bases agree with TRBD1. This CDR3 is built from 15 residues. Germline V gene lookup returns CDR1 SGHRS and CDR2 YFSETQ. Germline trimming cut 0 bases from V and 4 bases from J; bases unmatched to any gene: 6. CDR3 loop: CASSLARTGLYGYTF. In DNA, the CDR3 is TGCGCCAGCAGCTTGGCCCGGACAGGCCTCTATGGCTACACCTTC.

The chain is built from TRBV6-1 and TRBJ2-6; the D gene is possibly TRBD1 (5 bases). This CDR3 has 16 residues. V gave up 2 bases and J gave up 2 bases, with 10 bases separating them. CDR1 and CDR2 (germline): MNHNS, SASEGT. The CDR3 here is CASSEIGAAGANVLTF. The CDR3 coding sequence is TGTGCCAGCAGTGAAATAGGGGCTGCTGGGGCCAACGTCCTGACTTTC.

The chain links TRBV27 to TRBJ2-3; no clear D. The CDR3 sequence is 13 residues long. Per the germline V gene, CDR1 is MNHEY and CDR2 is SMNVEV (reference sequence). V lost 8 bases, J lost 0 bases, and 9 bases lay in between. The CDR3 DNA reads TGTGCCAGCGGCTTGACTAGCACAGATACGCAGTATTTT. Translating gives CASGLTSTDTQYF.

This chain uses TRBV7-9 with TRBJ2-7; no reliable D call. The germline V and J ends were trimmed by 1 base and 0 bases, with 10 bases remaining between them. Germline V gene sequence: CDR1 SEHNR, CDR2 FQNEAQ (reference sequence). There are 15 residues in the CDR3. CDR3 coding DNA: TGTGCCAGCAGCTTAGTGAACAGAAACTCCTACGAGCAGTACTTC. Residues: CASSLVNRNSYEQYF.

The chain carries TRBV5-1 and TRBJ2-7, with 8 bases matching TRBD1. The CDR3 has 16 residues. Germline CDR1 and CDR2: SGHRS and YFSETQ. The trim removed 1 base at V and 2 bases at J, leaving 8 bases unmatched. The CDR3 DNA reads as TGCGCCAGCAGCTTGAATTCCGGGACAGGAACCTACGAGCAGTACTTC. Protein sequence: CASSLNSGTGTYEQYF. The full variable domain, with the rest looked up from reference TRBV5-1 and TRBJ2-7, is KAGVTQTPRYLIKTRGQQVTLSCSPISGHRSVSWYQQTPGQGLQFLFEYFSETQRNKGNFPGRFSGRQFSNSRSEMNVSTLELGDSALYLCASSLNSGTGTYEQYFGPGTRLTVT.

This chain joins TRBV6-5 and TRBJ2-7; D ambiguous. This CDR3 region has 14 residues. Germline values: CDR1 MNHEY, CDR2 SVGAGI. Trimming took off 2 bases at V and 2 bases at J, with 10 bases between the two ends. CDR3 region: CASSYRQYPYEQYF. The CDR3 nucleotides read TGTGCCAGCAGTTACCGCCAGTACCCCTACGAGCAGTACTTC.

This rearrangement joins TRBV11-3 to TRBJ1-1; D unclear. Germline CDR1 is SGHNT and CDR2 is YENEEA. The CDR3 runs to 17 residues. V shed 2 bases and J shed 0 bases, with 16 bases lying between them. The DNA of the CDR3 is TGTGCCAGCAGCTTACTTCCAACCCGGGTGGTGAACACTGAAGCTTTCTTT. Translated, it gives CASSLLPTRVVNTEAFF.

V usage is TRBV5-6 and J usage is TRBJ1-5; D unclear. CDR3 size: 15 residues. V was clipped by 0 bases and J by 0 bases, with 7 bases between them. Germline lookup yields CDR1 SGHDT and CDR2 YYEEEE. CDR3 DNA: TGTGCCAGCAGCTTGGCGAGACATAGCAATCAGCCCCAGCATTTT. Its protein is CASSLARHSNQPQHF.

The chain recombines TRBV5-1 with TRBJ1-5; D is perhaps TRBD1 (5 bases). The V gene lost 4 bases and the J gene lost 5 bases, with 13 bases spanning the gap. The CDR3 covers 14 residues. Germline assignment: CDR1 SGHRS and CDR2 YFSETQ. This chain's CDR3 is CASSPDRIDQPQHF. The DNA of the CDR3 is TGCGCCAGCAGCCCCGACAGAATAGATCAGCCCCAGCATTTT.

The chain couples TRBV9 to TRBJ1-1; TRBD1 matches at 7 bases. Looked up from germline, CDR1 is SGDLS and CDR2 is YYNGEE. The trim removed 1 base at V and 3 bases at J, leaving 6 bases unmatched. This CDR3 is 15 amino acids long. The DNA for the CDR3 is TGTGCCAGCAGCGTAATCGACAGGGTGGACACTGAAGCTTTCTTT. Amino acids: CASSVIDRVDTEAFF.

V is TRBV11-2 and J is TRBJ1-2; maybe TRBD1 (6 bases). This CDR3 is 15 amino acids long. Germline-derived CDR1 and CDR2 are SGHAT and FQNNGV. Trimming removed 2 bases at V and 6 bases at J, with 16 bases between. The CDR3 is CASSLSAGAMDGYTF. The CDR3, as DNA: TGTGCCAGCAGCTTAAGTGCAGGGGCGATGGATGGCTACACCTTC.

The chain has TRBV5-4 and TRBJ2-7; perhaps TRBD1 as D (6 bases). Trimming removed 8 bases from V and 2 bases from J, with 8 bases in between. The CDR3 extends over 11 amino acids. Germline V CDR1 and CDR2: SGHNT, YYREEE (reference sequence). For the CDR3, the DNA is TGTGCCAGTGGACAGACCTACGAGCAGTACTTC. It encodes CASGQTYEQYF. Using reference TRBV5-4 and TRBJ2-7 for the parts outside the CDR3, the full variable domain is ETGVTQSPTHLIKTRGQQVTLRCSSQSGHNTVSWYQQALGQGPQFIFQYYREEENGRGNFPPRFSGLQFPNYSSELNVNALELDDSALYLCASGQTYEQYFGPGTRLTVT.